This T cell receptor (beta chain) was identified during a study of early T cells in non-severe SARS-CoV-2 infection. Study overall: Sequenced material consisted of bulk RNA (from unsorted whole blood), and chains were unpaired. Study-wide findings and caveats: There was a bias toward anti-spike CD8 responses in VDJdb matching, which missed private and CD4 specificities.

With 7 bases removed from V and 6 bases from J, the gap between germline ends came to 12 bases. Looked up from germline, CDR1 is LGHDT and CDR2 is YNNKEL (reference sequence). The CDR3 runs to 12 residues. This clonotype has more than one count but fewer than ten. As yet, its antigen is unknown. As part of library construction, unique molecular identifiers were attached to individual cDNA molecules. TCRdb recomputed calls from the 5' RACE reads with MiXCR, one row per CDR3 protein. The sample consists of 64,000 or so distinct CDR3 sequences, about an eighth of them appearing once. Sequenced sample: whole blood. The receptor was derived from an adult who was a healthcare worker with PCR-confirmed SARS-CoV-2 infection or an uninfected control (not recorded which). The J gene is TRBJ1-1, the V gene TRBV3-1; a weak D match, TRBD1 (5 bases). The CDR3 DNA follows: TGTGCCAGCACTCTGGGGGGGGCTGAAGCTTTCTTT. Amino acid sequence: CASTLGGAEAFF.